What follows are 30 T cell receptor beta chains derived from one specimen sequenced in a study of T cells in Graves' hyperthyroidism and ophthalmopathy. TCR beta CDR3 region amplification was performed from RNA transcripts. The HTBI primer set was used in a first-round RT-PCR of the TCR CDR3. TCRdb analysed the multiplex PCR reads with MiXCR anew, one entry per CDR3 protein. The sample holds about 400,000 distinct CDR3 sequences, about 15% seen once. Sequencing used blood. These receptors were obtained from a woman aged 18-29 years with Graves' hyperthyroidism.

In DNA form, the CDR3 reads TGCAGTGCTAGTCAATGGGCTAACTATGGCTACACCTTC. This sequence encodes CSASQWANYGYTF. The J gene is TRBJ1-2, the V gene TRBV20-1; D unclear. The CDR3 consists of 13 residues. The V gene lost 3 bases and the J gene lost 0 bases, with 8 bases spanning the gap. Germline V gene lookup returns CDR1 DFQATT and CDR2 SNEGSKA (reference sequence).

The rearrangement uses TRBV2 and TRBJ1-6; possibly TRBD1 for D (5 bases). Germline values: CDR1 SNHLY, CDR2 FYNNEI. CDR3 length: 14 residues. V lost 5 bases to trimming and J lost 9 bases, with 14 bases between them. CDR3: CASSPRGVVSPLHF. The CDR3 nucleotides are TGTGCCAGCAGTCCGCGGGGGGTGGTTTCACCCCTCCACTTT.

This clonotype was seen repeatedly, ten times or more. The chain carries TRBV12-5 and TRBJ1-2, with D possibly being TRBD1 (5 bases). The CDR3 contains 15 residues. V was pared by 6 bases and J by 5 bases, with 19 bases between. CDR1 and CDR2 from the germline V gene are LGHNT and FRNRAP. CDR3: CASGPNRILGYGYTF. DNA of the CDR3: TGTGCTAGTGGACCGAACAGGATCCTGGGATATGGCTACACCTTC.

This clonotype has at least ten counts. V gene TRBV20-1 combines with J gene TRBJ2-3; TRBD2 matches at 8 bases. The CDR3 totals 13 residues. Looked up from germline, CDR1 is DFQATT and CDR2 is SNEGSKA (reference sequence). J was trimmed by 6 bases and V by 8 bases; bases with no gene match: 10. The chain's CDR3 is CSTSGSRSDTQYF. The CDR3 DNA sequence: TGCAGTACGAGCGGGAGTAGGTCTGATACGCAGTATTTT.

The CDR3 DNA sequence: TGTGCCTGGAGTGTAGGGCTAACGGGAACCCAAGAGACCCAGTACTTC. Amino acid sequence: CAWSVGLTGTQETQYF. This chain uses TRBV30 with TRBJ2-5, with D possibly being TRBD2 (5 bases). The CDR3 spans 16 residues. Germline CDR1 is GTSNPN and CDR2 is SVGIG (reference sequence). The ends were cut back, 0 bases at V and 1 base at J, with 15 bases in the middle.

The table lists this clonotype with a few counts. Possible read error: a much larger clone is one base away. The gene calls are TRBV2 and TRBJ2-2; possibly TRBD1 for D (7 bases). From germline, CDR1 is SNHLY and CDR2 FYNNEI. This CDR3 comprises 15 residues. CDR3 region: CASRLTGTGTGGLFF. CDR3 sequence (DNA): TGTGCCAGCAGACTGACAGGGACGGGCACCGGGGGGCTGTTTTTT.

Many counts were recorded for this clonotype. This chain connects TRBV3-1 to TRBJ2-2; the match to TRBD2 covers 9 bases. The CDR3 has 16 amino acids. V shed 2 bases and J 1 base; nucleotides not matched to a gene: 2. Germline V gene sequence: CDR1 LGHDT, CDR2 YNNKEL (reference sequence). Here the CDR3 reads CASSQPSGKNTGELFF. The CDR3 DNA reads TGTGCCAGCAGCCAACCTAGCGGGAAGAACACCGGGGAGCTGTTTTTT.

In its sample, this clonotype was seen once. V gene TRBV5-4 combines with J gene TRBJ1-1, with D unclear. The CDR3 runs 14 residues. Germline loops: CDR1 SGHNT, CDR2 YYREEE (reference sequence). The V end was cut by 5 bases, the J end by 1 base, with 12 bases between. The CDR3, as DNA: TGTGCCAGCAGTACCGACTCGAAGAACACTGAAGCTTTCTTT. Protein sequence: CASSTDSKNTEAFF.

This chain links TRBV6-2 or TRBV6-3 with TRBJ1-3; weak D call: TRBD1 (5 bases). This CDR3 is built from 15 residues. The germline gives CDR1 MNHEY, CDR2 SVGEGT. V was cut by 6 bases and J by 5 bases, with 17 bases left in between. CDR3: CASRADSNERNTIYF. CDR3 coding DNA: TGTGCCAGCAGGGCCGACAGTAACGAGAGAAACACCATATATTTT.

The V gene is TRBV4-1, the J gene TRBJ1-2, with 9 nucleotides matching TRBD1. The junction had 7 bases not matched to a gene; V was cut back by 0 bases and J by 2 bases. Germline CDR1 reads MGHRA; CDR2 reads YSYEKL. The CDR3 loop spans 17 amino acids. The CDR3 sequence is CASSQDRGTGWNYGYTF. The DNA of the CDR3 is TGCGCCAGCAGCCAAGATCGAGGGACAGGGTGGAACTATGGCTACACCTTC.

This clonotype was seen ten or more times. The chain uses TRBV7-3 and TRBJ2-5; D unresolved. V lost 1 base and J lost 1, with 4 bases in between. The CDR3 length is 13 residues. Germline lookup yields CDR1 SGHTA and CDR2 FQGTGA. This CDR3 is CASSLIGQETQYF. In nucleotides, the CDR3 is TGTGCCAGCAGCTTAATAGGCCAAGAGACCCAGTACTTC. The variable domain in full, with the rest retrieved from reference TRBV7-3 and TRBJ2-5, is GAGVSQTPSNKVTEKGKYVELRCDPISGHTALYWYRQSLGQGPEFLIYFQGTGAADDSGLPNDRFFAVRPEGSVSTLKIQRTERGDSAVYLCASSLIGQETQYFGPGTRLLVL.

The chain uses TRBV18 and TRBJ1-2, with 8 bases matching TRBD1. V lost 6 bases and J lost 3; bases outside the gene matches: 6. CDR1 is KGHSH and CDR2 is LQKENI in the germline V gene. The CDR3 loop spans 14 amino acids. CDR3 DNA sequence: TGTGCCAGCTCCCGGGGACAGGACCACTATGGCTACACCTTC. This translates into CASSRGQDHYGYTF.

This clonotype occurred many times. This chain connects TRBV2 to TRBJ2-1; 12 nucleotides line up with TRBD2. Losses at the gene ends were 6 bases for V and 8 bases for J; bases not matched to a gene: 5. CDR3 length: 14 residues. Germline CDR1 and CDR2: SNHLY and FYNNEI. CDR3 protein: CASRGTSGFDEQFF. The CDR3 DNA sequence: TGTGCCAGCAGAGGGACTAGCGGGTTCGATGAGCAGTTCTTC.

This clonotype appeared a few times. Just one base apart from a much larger clone, this may be a read error. V is TRBV6-1 and J is TRBJ2-1; 14 bases are a match to TRBD2. This CDR3 region has 15 residues. CDR1 is MNHNS, CDR2 SASEGT, per germline. CDR3: CACSETSGGGNEQFF. CDR3 bases: TGTGCCTGCAGTGAGACTAGCGGGGGGGGGAATGAGCAGTTCTTC.

The chain has TRBV7-2 and TRBJ2-1, with D possibly matching TRBD1 (6 bases). This CDR3 contains 14 residues. V was trimmed by 1 base and J by 7 bases, leaving 11 bases between them. Germline values: CDR1 SGHTA, CDR2 FQGNSA. DNA for the CDR3: TGTGCCAGCAGCTTAGGGGACAATGCTAATGAGCAGTTCTTC. It specifies CASSLGDNANEQFF.

About this clonotype itself: A much more abundant neighbour one base away suggests this may be a read error. CDR3 amino acids: CVSGSRDSYYNEQFF. CDR3 DNA sequence: TGTGTTAGTGGTTCCCGGGACAGCTATTACAATGAGCAGTTCTTC. The chain recombines TRBV12-5 with TRBJ2-1, with TRBD1 matching over 7 bases. Germline values: CDR1 LGHNT, CDR2 FRNRAP. The CDR3 consists of 15 residues.

This clonotype was picked up many times. The chain couples TRBV6-1 to TRBJ2-7, with 10 bases identical to TRBD2. Per germline, CDR1 MNHNS and CDR2 SASEGT. Losses at the gene ends were 2 bases for V and 3 bases for J; bases not matched to a gene: 4. The CDR3 totals 15 residues. CDR3 loop: CASSETAGGRYEQYF. The DNA of the CDR3 is TGTGCCAGCAGTGAAACAGCGGGGGGGCGCTACGAGCAGTACTTC.

This clonotype has a count of ten or more. This chain links TRBV20-1 with TRBJ1-2, with 10 bases matching TRBD1. The CDR3 is made up of 14 amino acids. Losses at the gene ends were 6 bases for V and 4 bases for J; bases not matched to a gene: 8. Germline CDR1 reads DFQATT; CDR2 reads SNEGSKA (reference sequence). The CDR3 DNA reads TGCAGTGCGTCCGGGACAGGGGTTAGCTATGGCTACACCTTC. Its protein is CSASGTGVSYGYTF.

This clonotype was seen repeatedly, ten times or more. The chain links TRBV3-1 to TRBJ2-7, with TRBD2 identical over 7 bases. CDR3 size: 15 residues. Germline V gene sequence: CDR1 LGHDT, CDR2 YNNKEL (reference sequence). With 0 bases clipped from V and 3 bases from J, the junction kept 5 bases outside the gene matches. The CDR3 DNA reads TGTGCCAGCAGCCAAGATCTACCGGGGGGCTACGAGCAGTACTTC. Its translation is CASSQDLPGGYEQYF.

About this clonotype: A much larger clone is a single base away; this may be a read error. The rearrangement uses TRBV20-1 and TRBJ2-5; 7 positions match TRBD2. The CDR3 is 14 residues long. J gave up 3 bases and V 6 bases, and 10 bases lay outside the gene matches. Germline lookup yields CDR1 DFQATT and CDR2 SNEGSKA (reference sequence). CDR3 nucleotides: TGCAGTGCAAAGGCTGGCGGGGGTAAAGAGACCCAGTACTTC. Amino acids: CSAKAGGGKETQYF.

This clonotype was seen repeatedly, ten times or more. The chain recombines TRBV7-3 with TRBJ2-1; D may be TRBD1 (5 bases). V was clipped by 2 bases and J by 3 bases, with 11 bases between them. The CDR3 spans 15 residues. Germline CDR1 and CDR2: SGHTA and FQGTGA. The CDR3 protein is CASSLLQGSYNEQFF. The DNA for the CDR3 is TGTGCCAGCAGCTTATTGCAGGGTAGCTACAATGAGCAGTTCTTC.

This clonotype was detected many times. V usage is TRBV7-3 and J usage is TRBJ2-1, with D perhaps TRBD1 (6 bases). CDR3 length: 14 amino acids. The ends were cut back, 3 bases at V and 4 bases at J, with 10 bases in the middle. Germline-derived CDR1 and CDR2 are SGHTA and FQGTGA. CDR3 amino acids: CASSFQGSYNEQFF. Written as DNA, the CDR3 is TGTGCCAGCAGCTTTCAGGGGTCTTACAATGAGCAGTTCTTC.

The V gene is TRBV9, the J gene TRBJ2-3; 8 bases align to TRBD2. Germline assignment: CDR1 SGDLS and CDR2 YYNGEE. The CDR3 is 15 residues long. The J segment lost 1 base and the V segment lost 4 bases, leaving 5 bases of the junction unmatched. The CDR3 coding sequence is TGTGCCAGCAGCCCGGGACTAGTCGGCACAGATACGCAGTATTTT. It encodes CASSPGLVGTDTQYF.

Ten or more counts support this clonotype. V is TRBV20-1 and J is TRBJ1-1; possibly TRBD1 for D (5 bases). Germline loops: CDR1 DFQATT, CDR2 SNEGSKA (reference sequence). Trimming removed 5 bases at V and 2 bases at J, with 15 bases between. The CDR3 runs to 14 residues. The chain's CDR3 is CSAHLRGRNTEAFF. The CDR3 nucleotides read TGCAGTGCTCACCTGCGGGGGAGAAACACTGAAGCTTTCTTT.

This clonotype was observed at least ten times. The chain has TRBV2 and TRBJ2-1, with 11 nucleotides matching TRBD2. V shed 4 bases and J 7 bases; nucleotides not matched to a gene: 3. Germline lookup yields CDR1 SNHLY and CDR2 FYNNEI. The length of the CDR3 is 14 residues. The CDR3 spells CASSASGRTNEQFF. In DNA form, the CDR3 reads TGTGCCAGCAGTGCTAGCGGGAGGACTAATGAGCAGTTCTTC.

The rearrangement links TRBV7-6 to TRBJ2-1; D is unclear. Germline V gene sequence: CDR1 SGHVS, CDR2 FNYEAQ. The CDR3 extends over 14 amino acids. The ends were cut back, 5 bases at V and 5 bases at J, with 13 bases in the middle. CDR3: CASSVTGNDNEQFF. CDR3 coding DNA: TGTGCCAGCAGCGTGACTGGCAACGACAATGAGCAGTTCTTC.

Many counts were recorded for this clonotype. V usage is TRBV6-1 and J usage is TRBJ1-2; 7 bases are shared with TRBD1. The length of the CDR3 is 14 residues. The ends lost 6 bases at V and 4 bases at J; junction bases unmatched: 8. CDR1 and CDR2 from the germline V gene are MNHNS and SASEGT. CDR3 DNA sequence: TGTGCCAGCAGCTCCCGGGACAGCCTCTATGGCTACACCTTC. Its translation: CASSSRDSLYGYTF.

CDR3 sequence reads: CASRVTSGTDTQYF. CDR3 coding DNA: TGTGCCAGTAGGGTGACTAGCGGGACAGATACGCAGTATTTT. This rearrangement joins TRBV19 to TRBJ2-3, with TRBD2 identical over 10 bases. V lost 6 bases and J lost 3; bases outside the gene matches: 3. This CDR3 has 14 residues. Germline loops: CDR1 LNHDA, CDR2 SQIVND (reference sequence).

This clonotype was observed many times. This rearrangement joins TRBV2 to TRBJ2-5; 11 bases map to TRBD1. Germline CDR1 and CDR2: SNHLY and FYNNEI. V gave up 9 bases and J gave up 1 base; unmatched junction bases: 4. The CDR3 runs to 14 residues. The CDR3, as DNA: TGTGCCAGGAGGGACAGGGGGACCCAAGAGACCCAGTACTTC. Its translation: CARRDRGTQETQYF.

This clonotype was found many times. This chain links TRBV5-6 with TRBJ2-5; 10 bases align to TRBD2. The CDR3 extends over 16 amino acids. V was pared by 1 base and J by 7 bases, with 10 bases of the junction left unmatched. CDR1 and CDR2 from the germline V gene are SGHDT and YYEEEE. The CDR3 DNA reads TGTGCCAGCAGCTTGACCGGACTAGCGGACATAGCGACCCAGTACTTC. This encodes CASSLTGLADIATQYF.